The 3 T cell receptor beta chains in this list originate from one sample, sequenced in a study of STAT5B mutations in CD4+ large granular lymphocyte leukemia. The repertoire was sequenced with immunoSEQ multiplex PCR; TCRdb's copy has only in-frame clones and lacks some. The table lists approximately 41,000 clones, around 85% of them singletons. Input material: CD4+ T cells from blood buffy coats. These receptor sequences come from a human donor in good health.

V is TRBV4-2 and J is TRBJ2-5, with unresolved D. The assigned J gene may be wrong: the sequence end matches TRBJ2-7 better. Germline V gene data show CDR1 as LGHNA and CDR2 as YNFKEQ. The CDR3 spans 14 residues. The CDR3 DNA reads TGTGCCAGCAGCCAAGATTTGGGCGTTTACGAGCAGTACTTC. Protein: CASSQDLGVYEQYF.

The chain is built from TRBV19 and TRBJ1-1; no firm D call. With 6 bases removed from V and 4 bases from J, the gap between germline ends came to 18 bases. Germline V gene data show CDR1 as LNHDA and CDR2 as SQIVND (reference sequence). The CDR3 contains 15 residues. CDR3 nucleotides: TGTGCCAGTAGGGGCGAAGCCTTACAGAGCACTGAAGCTTTCTTT. It is translated as CASRGEALQSTEAFF.

This chain links TRBV9 with TRBJ1-2; perhaps TRBD1 as D (6 bases). Germline V gene data show CDR1 as SGDLS and CDR2 as YYNGEE. The V end was cut by 3 bases, the J end by 2 bases, with 14 bases between. The CDR3 is made up of 15 amino acids. The CDR3 sequence is CASSGNGQYNYGYTF. The CDR3 DNA reads as TGTGCCAGCAGCGGCAATGGACAGTACAACTATGGCTACACCTTC.